This TCR beta chain stems from a study of cytomegalovirus exposure and HLA in healthy donors. Whole-study context: HLA-typed donors were the source of approximately 86 million unique TCRs held in an early data release.

Study conclusions and caveats: Later analysis suggested links between common viral pathogens and several top significant clusters. Later analysis identified a missense DCLRE1C variant that was linked to TCR beta V- and J-gene trimming.

A remark on this clone: Its antigen is still unknown.

This PCR relied on a set of 60 Vbeta primers and 13 Jbeta primers. Profiling relied on immunoSEQ multiplex PCR, and the TCRdb table lists in-frame clones only, not all of them. The sample has over 110,000 clones; 82% are singletons. The CDR3 contains 15 residues. The V gene's germline CDR1 is SEHNR and CDR2 FQNEAQ (reference sequence). V shed 6 bases and J 8 bases; nucleotides not matched to a gene: 14. Sequencing was performed on PBMCs. The receptor comes from a male donor in good health and CMV-seronegative. This sequence joins TRBV7-9 and TRBJ1-2, with 8 bases aligning to TRBD1. CDR3 amino acids: CASSSFGQGLWGYTF. CDR3 coding DNA: TGTGCCAGCAGTTCCTTCGGACAGGGCTTGTGGGGCTACACCTTC.